Described below is a single TCR beta chain sequence and its context. Its cognate antigen has yet to be identified. The sample holds no much larger clone one base away, and base qualities are not on file. The sample is drawn from a study of regulatory T cells in long-lasting Graves disease (dated by TCRdb to about 2021). About the full investigation: To count as having persistent Graves' disease, a patient had to have received antithyroid drug treatment for over 5 years with TSH receptor autoantibodies remaining persistently positive. A total of 33 samples underwent TCR sequencing, from around 13 patients with persistent Graves' disease and approximately 20 patients with newly diagnosed Graves' disease. Patients with persistent Graves' disease were compared with patients with newly diagnosed Graves' disease using TCR sequencing and RNA sequencing of peripheral blood. In the clinical cohort, patients with persistent Graves' disease had used antithyroid drugs for an average of about 10 years. The study was registered as a clinical trial and conducted in China. General study outcomes and caveats: Patients with persistent disease shared more public clonotypes (approximately 2,500) than newly diagnosed patients did (more than 900). As a limitation, the authors acknowledged that the small sample size may reduce accuracy. Compared with newly diagnosed patients, persistent Graves' disease patients had lower TCR Shannon entropy and fewer highly expanded clones, which suggests clonal expansion. Sequencing and analysis were limited to the TCR beta chain. Peripheral blood alone was examined, since thyroid tissue, which constituted the primary lesion, could not be accessed.

The time point label for this specimen denotes: persistent/refractory GD, antithyroid drugs over 5 years with positive TRAb. RNA was extracted from PBMCs in TRIzol for both TCR sequencing and RNA sequencing. Graves' disease was diagnosed according to American Thyroid Association guidelines. Patients for the study were recruited at an endocrinology department in Xi'an, China. Each patient gave roughly 10 milliliters of peripheral blood, collected in an EDTA anticoagulant tube. Ficoll Paque Plus density gradient separation was used to isolate PBMCs, and no further T cell sorting was performed. An Agilent 2100 Bioanalyzer and agarose gel were used to check RNA quality, and a NanoDrop 2000 was used to measure RNA concentration. Libraries were made using multiplex PCR. The run used an Illumina HiSeq 4000. CDR3 regions were amplified by Arm-PCR with iRepertoire HTBI primers to construct TCR beta libraries. PCR products were gel purified before sequencing. Per the authors' processing: Across samples, approximately 68 TRBV and 12 to 15 TRBJ segments were identified and used for gene usage analysis of CDR3 amino acid clonotypes. COPE and FqMerger were used to merge filtered high-quality paired reads into contigs. Contigs were aligned with BLAST to IMGT TRBV, TRBD and TRBJ reference genes, and CDR3 was defined per IMGT. Any clonotype with a frequency above 0.1% was classified as a highly expanded clone. Shannon entropy was used to measure repertoire diversity, and the Gini coefficient was used to measure V-J evenness. A clonotype was considered public if more than one individual shared it. TCRdb handled the public reads itself, with Q25 trimming in fastp and clone calling in MiXCR, and kept productive beta chains. Records with the same CDR3 protein are collapsed into one entry carrying the most frequent genes and DNA. These V and J calls are TCRdb output, not the study's own analysis. Recorded for this sample are 600,000 to 800,000 distinct CDR3 sequences; around 32% of them occurred a single time. The top ten constitute 42% of the sample.

This clonotype was sampled from a female donor with Graves disease. The specimen was peripheral blood mononuclear cells (PBMCs), collected when the disease was refractory, from a patient treated with antithyroid drugs.

The CDR3 loop reads CATSENRTGAQETQYF. The bases read TGTGCCACCAGTGAAAACAGGACAGGGGCACAAGAGACCCAGTACTTC. The receptor chain draws on TRBV24-1 and TRBJ2-5, with 9 middle bases fitting TRBD1. Per the germline V gene, KGHDR is the CDR1 and SFDVKD is the CDR2. After removal of 4 bases from V and 2 bases from J, the junction retains 7 bases not matched to a gene. The CDR3 runs 16 residues from the cysteine to the phenylalanine. Kept here is only the CDR3 DNA, which spans 48 bases and is read in frame from base 1.